Presented here are 24 T cell receptor beta chains from one specimen sequenced in a study of blood T cell repertoires in COVID-19. Repertoires were generated with immunoSEQ multiplex PCR, while TCRdb's copy carries only in-frame clones and drops some. There are hundreds of thousands of clones in the sample; roughly four fifths occur only once, and over 3.5% lies in the top ten. The sequenced sample consisted of peripheral blood. Source of these receptors: a woman in her 70s with acute or convalescent COVID-19.

This clone was observed a handful of times. The chain links TRBV19 to TRBJ1-3, with no clear D. This CDR3 is built from 14 residues. CDR1 and CDR2 from the germline V gene are LNHDA and SQIVND (reference sequence). V was cut by 10 bases and J by 0 bases, with 13 bases left in between. DNA of the CDR3: TGTGCCACTGGAGACCTGAGCTCTGGAAACACCATATATTTT. Amino acid sequence: CATGDLSSGNTIYF.

The J gene is TRBJ2-7, the V gene TRBV7-2; 10 bases align to TRBD1. CDR3 length equals 15 residues. V gave up 1 base and J gave up 6 bases; unmatched junction bases: 6. CDR1 and CDR2 (germline): SGHTA, FQGNSA. This CDR3 is CASSLGQGAPFEQYF. The CDR3 DNA sequence: TGTGCCAGCAGCTTAGGACAGGGGGCGCCTTTCGAGCAGTACTTC.

J is TRBJ2-5 and V is TRBV24-1; 7 positions agree with TRBD2. The CDR3 covers 18 residues. Germline CDR1 KGHDR, CDR2 SFDVKD. The J segment lost 0 bases and the V segment lost 0 bases, leaving 9 bases of the junction unmatched. The CDR3 DNA reads TGTGCCACCAGTGATTTGATGGAGCTAGCGGCGTACCAAGAGACCCAGTACTTC. Protein: CATSDLMELAAYQETQYF.

V and J are TRBV18 and TRBJ2-7; 9 bases agree with TRBD1. The CDR3 runs to 14 residues. CDR1 is KGHSH, CDR2 LQKENI, per germline. Losses at the gene ends were 3 bases for V and 3 bases for J; bases not matched to a gene: 3. The CDR3 is CASSPQTGGYEQYF. The DNA of the CDR3 is TGTGCCAGCTCACCTCAGACAGGGGGCTACGAGCAGTACTTC.

This rearrangement joins TRBV3-1 (or the pseudogene TRBV3-2) to TRBJ1-6, with TRBD1 as a possible D gene (5 bases). The V gene lost 5 bases and the J gene lost 9 bases, with 20 bases spanning the gap. CDR3 length: 16 amino acids. Germline V lookup: CDR1 LGHDT, CDR2 YNNKEL (reference sequence). CDR3 loop: CASSTRRDSSFSPLHF. The CDR3 DNA reads TGTGCCAGCAGCACCCGAAGAGACAGCTCTTTTTCACCCCTCCACTTT.

The CDR3 loop is CASSPDRGEVRSYGYTF. The CDR3 coding sequence is TGTGCCAGCAGCCCAGACAGGGGAGAAGTACGGTCCTATGGCTACACCTTC. This rearrangement joins TRBV7-9 to TRBJ1-2; 8 bases match TRBD1. The germline V gene encodes CDR1 SEHNR and CDR2 FQNEAQ (reference sequence). This CDR3 spans 17 amino acids. The J segment lost 4 bases and the V segment lost 5 bases, leaving 15 bases of the junction unmatched.

Here the CDR3 reads CASSRVDTEAFF. The CDR3 DNA sequence: TGTGCCAGCAGCCGGGTGGACACTGAAGCTTTCTTT. The genes are TRBV9 and TRBJ1-1; D is unresolved. Germline CDR1 is SGDLS and CDR2 is YYNGEE. The CDR3 sequence is 12 residues long. V was cut by 4 bases and J by 3 bases, with 7 bases left in between. Full variable domain (remainder filled in from reference TRBV9 and TRBJ1-1): DSGVTQTPKHLITATGQRVTLRCSPRSGDLSVYWYQQSLDQGLQFLIQYYNGEERAKGNILERFSAQQFPDLHSELNLSSLELGDSALYFCASSRVDTEAFFGQGTRLTVV.

The rearrangement joins TRBV11-3 to TRBJ2-1; 9 bases are a match to TRBD1. Germline assignment: CDR1 SGHNT and CDR2 YENEEA. The CDR3 sequence is 16 residues long. Trimming cost V 3 bases and J 5 bases; bases outside gene matches: 8. CDR3 nucleotide sequence: TGTGCCAGCAGCTTTCTTAGGGGGACAGGGAACAATGAGCAGTTCTTC. This codes for CASSFLRGTGNNEQFF. Looking up the rest from reference TRBV11-3 and TRBJ2-1 gives the full variable domain: EAGVVQSPRYKIIEKKQPVAFWCNPISGHNTLYWYLQNLGQGPELLIRYENEEAVDDSQLPKDRFSAERLKGVDSTLKIQPAELGDSAVYLCASSFLRGTGNNEQFFGPGTRLTVL.

DNA for the CDR3: TGTGCCAGCAGCGTATCTGCAGGGATCACTGAAGCTTTCTTT. It specifies CASSVSAGITEAFF. This sequence joins TRBV9 and TRBJ1-1, with D tentatively TRBD1 (5 bases). Trimming removed 1 base from V and 4 bases from J, with 11 bases in between. CDR1 is SGDLS and CDR2 is YYNGEE in the germline V gene. CDR3 size: 14 residues.

The chain joins TRBV29-1 to TRBJ1-2; 7 bases are a match to TRBD1. Germline assignment: CDR1 SQVTM and CDR2 ANQGSEA. CDR3 size: 13 residues. V lost 2 bases, J lost 4 bases, and 4 bases stayed unmatched. The CDR3 loop reads CSVERGRTYGYTF. CDR3 coding DNA: TGCAGCGTTGAAAGGGGGCGCACCTATGGCTACACCTTC.

J is TRBJ1-5 and V is TRBV7-2, with D perhaps matching TRBD1 (6 bases). The CDR3 runs 17 residues. Trimming took off 7 bases at V and 6 bases at J, with 25 bases between the two ends. Germline-derived CDR1 and CDR2 are SGHTA and FQGNSA. CDR3 sequence reads: CASNDYHRVRVSQPQHF. The CDR3 coding sequence is TGTGCCAGCAACGATTACCACAGGGTTAGAGTAAGTCAGCCCCAGCATTTT.

The gene calls are TRBV30 and TRBJ1-2, with D uncertain. V lost 4 bases and J lost 1, with 7 bases in between. Germline V gene data show CDR1 as GTSNPN and CDR2 as SVGIG (reference sequence). The CDR3 has 12 amino acids. The CDR3 DNA reads TGTGCCTGGACGGGGTTTAACTATGGCTACACCTTC. Residues: CAWTGFNYGYTF.

The V call is TRBV5-4, the J call TRBJ1-2; 9 bases are shared with TRBD1. The CDR3 sequence is 13 residues long. Germline assignment: CDR1 SGHNT and CDR2 YYREEE (reference sequence). V was clipped by 4 bases and J by 6 bases; unmatched bases: 4. The DNA for the CDR3 is TGTGCCAGCAGCCCGGACAGGGGTGATGGCTACACCTTC. It is translated as CASSPDRGDGYTF.

The J gene is TRBJ1-2, the V gene TRBV5-6; 8 bases map to TRBD1. The V gene end was trimmed by 1 base and the J gene end by 8 bases; junction bases not matched to a gene: 7. This CDR3 has 14 amino acids. In germline, CDR1 is SGHDT, CDR2 YYEEEE. CDR3 sequence (DNA): TGTGCCAGCAGCTTGTGGCAGGGGGCGCGAGGCTACACCTTC. This translates into CASSLWQGARGYTF.

The chain links TRBV2 to TRBJ2-7; D is unresolved. V lost 6 bases, J lost 4 bases, and 10 bases lay in between. The CDR3 contains 12 residues. CDR1 and CDR2 (germline): SNHLY, FYNNEI. CDR3 region: CASRDDSYEQYF. CDR3 nucleotide sequence: TGTGCCAGCAGAGATGACTCGTACGAGCAGTACTTC.

This rearrangement joins TRBV24-1 to TRBJ2-3, with D possibly matching TRBD2 (7 bases). The length of the CDR3 is 14 residues. The germline V gene encodes CDR1 KGHDR and CDR2 SFDVKD. The V and J ends lost 2 bases and 4 bases respectively, with 9 bases between them. The CDR3 spells CATSDSGGADTQYF. In nucleotides, the CDR3 is TGTGCCACCAGTGATTCGGGGGGCGCAGATACGCAGTATTTT.

V usage is TRBV19 and J usage is TRBJ1-5; TRBD1 aligns across 7 bases. V lost 3 bases, J lost 7 bases, and 9 bases stayed unmatched. The CDR3 covers 15 residues. Per germline, CDR1 LNHDA and CDR2 SQIVND (reference sequence). CDR3 DNA sequence: TGTGCCAGTAGTATCGGGGACAGCCGGGCCCAGCCCCAGCATTTT. This translates into CASSIGDSRAQPQHF.

V is TRBV6-5 and J is TRBJ1-1; no firm D call. Trimming removed 2 bases at V and 6 bases at J, with 16 bases between. Germline CDR1 MNHEY, CDR2 SVGAGI. This CDR3 is built from 15 residues. Here the CDR3 reads CASSYRSSSNAEAFF. The CDR3 nucleotides are TGTGCCAGCAGTTACCGCTCGAGCTCTAACGCTGAAGCTTTCTTT.

This chain connects TRBV28 to TRBJ1-6; weak D call: TRBD1 (5 bases). Trimming removed 8 bases at V and 13 bases at J, with 15 bases between. In germline, CDR1 is MDHEN, CDR2 SYDVKM. The CDR3 extends over 12 amino acids. The CDR3 here is CASEQGIKPLHF. The CDR3, as DNA: TGTGCCAGCGAGCAGGGAATAAAGCCCCTCCACTTT. The full variable domain, its missing parts supplied by reference TRBV28 and TRBJ1-6, is DVKVTQSSRYLVKRTGEKVFLECVQDMDHENMFWYRQDPGLGLRLIYFSYDVKMKEKGDIPEGYSVSREKKERFSLILESASTNQTSMYLCASEQGIKPLHFGNGTRLTVT.

Comments on this clone: Different DNA sequences within this sample yield the same CDR3. The V gene is TRBV5-1, the J gene TRBJ1-3; the match to TRBD1 covers 7 bases. The CDR3 has 15 residues. Germline values: CDR1 SGHRS, CDR2 YFSETQ. J gave up 1 base and V 1 base, and 2 bases lay outside the gene matches. Here the CDR3 reads CASSLSGGSGNTIYF. The CDR3 nucleotides are TGCGCCAGCAGCTTGTCAGGGGGATCTGGAAACACCATATATTTT.

Here the CDR3 reads CASSLLDTDGYTF. The CDR3 DNA follows: TGTGCCAGCAGCTTATTGGACACCGATGGCTACACCTTC. The V and J genes are TRBV7-9 and TRBJ1-2; possibly TRBD1 for D (5 bases). This CDR3 has 13 amino acids. Deletions cut 2 bases from V and 6 bases from J, with 10 bases between. CDR1 and CDR2 from the germline V gene are SEHNR and FQNEAQ (reference sequence).

The chain employs TRBV5-4 and TRBJ1-5, with D tentatively TRBD1 (5 bases). Deletions cut 1 base from V and 5 bases from J, with 7 bases between. Germline V CDR1 and CDR2: SGHNT, YYREEE (reference sequence). The CDR3 is made up of 13 amino acids. In DNA form, the CDR3 reads TGTGCCAGCAGCTTGTGGGGGGATCAGCCCCAGCATTTT. Residues: CASSLWGDQPQHF. The full variable domain, in which reference TRBV5-4 and TRBJ1-5 provide the parts outside the CDR3, is ETGVTQSPTHLIKTRGQQVTLRCSSQSGHNTVSWYQQALGQGPQFIFQYYREEENGRGNFPPRFSGLQFPNYSSELNVNALELDDSALYLCASSLWGDQPQHFGDGTRLSIL.

V usage is TRBV2 and J usage is TRBJ1-2; D perhaps matches TRBD1 (5 bases). V was shortened by 2 bases and J by 5 bases, with 9 bases between the two germline ends. Germline assignment: CDR1 SNHLY and CDR2 FYNNEI. The CDR3 has 13 residues. The CDR3 nucleotides are TGTGCCAGCAGTGAACGGGGGATTTATGGCTACACCTTC. Residues: CASSERGIYGYTF. The variable domain in full, with the rest retrieved from reference TRBV2 and TRBJ1-2, is EPEVTQTPSHQVTQMGQEVILRCVPISNHLYFYWYRQILGQKVEFLVSFYNNEISEKSEIFDDQFSVERPDGSNFTLKIRSTKLEDSAMYFCASSERGIYGYTFGSGTRLTVV.

This clone showed up just a few times. The chain uses TRBV6-5 and TRBJ1-4, with D perhaps TRBD1 (5 bases). Between the trimmed V and J ends, which lost 0 bases and 7 bases, there was a span of 12 bases. Per germline, CDR1 MNHEY and CDR2 SVGAGI. The CDR3 length is 15 residues. The CDR3 is CASSYSPGGGEKLFF. The DNA for the CDR3 is TGTGCCAGCAGTTACTCGCCTGGGGGGGGTGAAAAACTGTTTTTT.